One and the same sample provided the 29 T cell receptor beta chains below, sequenced in a study of OX40 agonist ivuxolimab in advanced cancers. Only in-frame clones appear in the TCRdb table, and some are missing; sequencing was by immunoSEQ multiplex PCR. The sample carries around 46,000 clones, approximately 80% recorded once. Sample: CD4+ or CD8+ T cells sorted from blood, taken in a trial of the OX40 agonist ivuxolimab. The receptors were gathered from an adult with an advanced solid tumor such as melanoma, head and neck, liver or kidney cancer.

The J gene is TRBJ1-5, the V gene TRBV19, with unresolved D. Germline CDR1 is LNHDA and CDR2 is SQIVND (reference sequence). Trimming left V 5 bases short and J 4 bases short, with 15 bases between. The CDR3 totals 15 residues. The CDR3, as DNA: TGTGCCAGTAGTTTTGAACGGCTCGTGAATCAGCCCCAGCATTTT. This encodes CASSFERLVNQPQHF.

The chain has TRBV7-6 and TRBJ1-2; the D is unclear. From germline, CDR1 is SGHVS and CDR2 FNYEAQ. Trimming removed 1 base at V and 1 base at J, with 7 bases between. The CDR3 contains 14 residues. CDR3 residues: CASSLGSDNYGYTF. In DNA form, the CDR3 reads TGTGCCAGCAGCTTAGGGTCGGATAACTATGGCTACACCTTC.

J is TRBJ1-5 and V is TRBV19; 7 bases fit TRBD1. Germline V gene lookup returns CDR1 LNHDA and CDR2 SQIVND (reference sequence). The CDR3 runs 14 residues. V gave up 4 bases and J gave up 0 bases; unmatched junction bases: 0. In DNA, the CDR3 is TGTGCCAGTAGTAAGGGGGCTAGCAATCAGCCCCAGCATTTT. Its translation: CASSKGASNQPQHF.

The chain joins TRBV10-3 to TRBJ1-2; D is possibly TRBD1 (6 bases). Trimming removed 0 bases at V and 2 bases at J, with 16 bases between. The length of the CDR3 is 17 residues. Germline V CDR1 and CDR2: ENHRY, SYGVKD. CDR3 sequence reads: CAISESAGAGANYGYTF. CDR3 sequence (DNA): TGTGCCATCAGTGAGTCGGCTGGGGCAGGGGCGAACTATGGCTACACCTTC.

The chain joins TRBV18 to TRBJ2-1; 9 positions agree with TRBD1. The CDR3 loop spans 15 amino acids. Germline V lookup: CDR1 KGHSH, CDR2 LQKENI. J gave up 7 bases and V 6 bases, and 10 bases lay outside the gene matches. The CDR3 loop is CASSREGTGINEQFF. The CDR3 coding sequence is TGTGCCAGCTCTCGCGAGGGGACAGGGATAAATGAGCAGTTCTTC.

The chain carries TRBV10-3 and TRBJ2-1, with a weak D call TRBD2 (5 bases). The CDR3 has 12 residues. The V end lost 0 bases, the J end lost 10 bases, and 7 bases lay between the germline ends. Germline assignment: CDR1 ENHRY and CDR2 SYGVKD. CDR3 in amino acids: CAISESRVEQFF. In DNA, the CDR3 is TGTGCCATCAGTGAGTCGCGGGTCGAGCAGTTCTTC.

This clone was seen only once. The CDR3 coding sequence is TGTGCCAGCAGTGGTAGCACAGATACGCAGTATTTT. It specifies CASSGSTDTQYF. V is TRBV6-6 and J is TRBJ2-3; D remains unclear. Trimming removed 5 bases from V and 0 bases from J, with 3 bases in between. CDR1 and CDR2 from the germline V gene are MNHNY and SVGAGI (reference sequence). This CDR3 region has 12 residues.

V is TRBV29-1 and J is TRBJ1-2; the match to TRBD1 covers 7 bases. V shed 6 bases and J 2 bases; nucleotides not matched to a gene: 9. The CDR3 extends over 14 amino acids. Germline lookup yields CDR1 SQVTM and CDR2 ANQGSEA. The CDR3 sequence: CSVGDSTRNYGYTF. For the CDR3, the DNA is TGCAGCGTAGGGGACAGCACGCGCAACTATGGCTACACCTTC.

The J gene is TRBJ1-1, the V gene TRBV30, with 8 bases aligning to TRBD1. The CDR3 contains 13 residues. The germline gives CDR1 GTSNPN, CDR2 SVGIG (reference sequence). V was pared by 3 bases and J by 5 bases, with 5 bases of the junction left unmatched. DNA for the CDR3: TGTGCCTGGAGGGGGACAGGACGAACTGAAGCTTTCTTT. The encoded protein is CAWRGTGRTEAFF.

V and J are TRBV5-8 and TRBJ2-1, with D perhaps matching TRBD1 (6 bases). CDR3 length: 14 amino acids. Trimming left V 1 base short and J 4 bases short, with 9 bases between. The germline gives CDR1 SGHTS, CDR2 YDEGEE. The CDR3, as DNA: TGTGCCAGCAGCTTGCAGCAGGGGTACAATGAGCAGTTCTTC. This codes for CASSLQQGYNEQFF.

Note on this clone: Other DNA sequences in this specimen translate into the identical CDR3. The J gene is TRBJ2-3, the V gene TRBV4-2; TRBD2 agrees at 10 bases. V lost 1 base and J lost 1; bases outside the gene matches: 2. This CDR3 has 16 amino acids. Per germline, CDR1 LGHNA and CDR2 YNFKEQ. CDR3 region: CASSQGSGGGTDTQYF. In DNA, the CDR3 is TGTGCCAGCAGCCAAGGAAGCGGGGGGGGCACAGATACGCAGTATTTT.

V and J are TRBV27 and TRBJ1-2, with TRBD1 identical over 7 bases. Germline V CDR1 and CDR2: MNHEY, SMNVEV (reference sequence). The CDR3 loop spans 12 amino acids. The trim removed 6 bases at V and 7 bases at J, leaving 5 bases unmatched. The CDR3 DNA reads as TGTGCCAGCAGCTCCCCAGGGGGTGGCTACACCTTC. This gives the protein CASSSPGGGYTF.

The chain is built from TRBV5-5 and TRBJ1-3; D uncertain. This CDR3 is built from 15 residues. The V and J ends lost 3 bases and 0 bases respectively, with 10 bases between them. From germline, CDR1 is SGHKS and CDR2 YYEKEE (reference sequence). The chain's CDR3 is CASSWSRDSGNTIYF. For the CDR3, the DNA is TGTGCCAGCAGCTGGTCAAGGGACTCTGGAAACACCATATATTTT.

J is TRBJ2-1 and V is TRBV11-2; D perhaps matches TRBD1 (5 bases). The germline V gene has CDR1 SGHAT and CDR2 FQNNGV. The CDR3 runs to 15 residues. Trimming removed 5 bases from V and 5 bases from J, with 16 bases in between. CDR3 nucleotide sequence: TGTGCCAGCAGCGCAGGGAACGGTAACGACAATGAGCAGTTCTTC. Encoded protein: CASSAGNGNDNEQFF. Full variable domain (missing parts from reference TRBV11-2 and TRBJ2-1): EAGVAQSPRYKIIEKRQSVAFWCNPISGHATLYWYQQILGQGPKLLIQFQNNGVVDDSQLPKDRFSAERLKGVDSTLKIQPAKLEDSAVYLCASSAGNGNDNEQFFGPGTRLTVL.

The chain combines TRBV6-5 with TRBJ2-7; a weak D match, TRBD1 (6 bases). Germline V gene sequence: CDR1 MNHEY, CDR2 SVGAGI. V dropped 8 bases and J dropped 7 bases, with 18 bases sitting between them. CDR3 length equals 13 residues. The CDR3 DNA is TGTGCCAGCCGGATGACAGGTCGTGGGGAGCAGTACTTC. Amino acids: CASRMTGRGEQYF.

V and J are TRBV27 and TRBJ1-1; a possible D gene is TRBD1 (5 bases). Looked up from germline, CDR1 is MNHEY and CDR2 is SMNVEV (reference sequence). Trimming took 5 bases from V and 0 from J, leaving 13 bases between them. This CDR3 has 15 residues. CDR3 DNA: TGTGCCAGCAGTAGGACAAGCTTCATGAACACTGAAGCTTTCTTT. This sequence encodes CASSRTSFMNTEAFF.

V and J are TRBV19 and TRBJ2-7, with 11 bases fitting TRBD2. The length of the CDR3 is 14 residues. V shed 5 bases and J 5 bases; nucleotides not matched to a gene: 5. CDR1 and CDR2 (germline): LNHDA, SQIVND (reference sequence). In DNA form, the CDR3 reads TGTGCCAGTAGTTCTAGCGGGGGGATCAACGAGCAGTACTTC. Its protein is CASSSSGGINEQYF.

This clone was detected once. The CDR3, as DNA: TGTGCCAGCAGCTGGACTGTAGTAGGAAACGCCGGGGAGCTGTTTTTT. Encoded protein: CASSWTVVGNAGELFF. The chain joins TRBV5-6 to TRBJ2-2; tentative D call: TRBD2 (5 bases). This CDR3 spans 16 amino acids. Germline V gene lookup returns CDR1 SGHDT and CDR2 YYEEEE. Trimming shortened V by 3 bases and J by 6 bases, and 18 bases separated the two germline ends.

The J gene is TRBJ2-2, the V gene TRBV11-3; unclear D gene. Trimming cost V 2 bases and J 0 bases, with 4 bases left between them. The CDR3 spans 14 residues. Germline CDR1 reads SGHNT; CDR2 reads YENEEA. This CDR3 is CASSLSANTGELFF. CDR3 DNA: TGTGCCAGCAGCTTATCAGCGAACACCGGGGAGCTGTTTTTT.

The V gene is TRBV28, the J gene TRBJ2-5; D unresolved. Looked up from germline, CDR1 is MDHEN and CDR2 is SYDVKM. The CDR3 has 17 amino acids. V lost 5 bases and J 5 bases, leaving 24 bases between the germline ends. DNA for the CDR3: TGTGCCAGCAGTGACTGCAATCGGATCACCGTCGACGAGACCCAGTACTTC. This encodes CASSDCNRITVDETQYF.

This clone came up once. This chain links TRBV5-4 with TRBJ1-2; D is possibly TRBD1 (5 bases). This CDR3 comprises 13 residues. Germline lookup yields CDR1 SGHNT and CDR2 YYREEE (reference sequence). Trimming left V 1 base short and J 6 bases short, with 10 bases between. Written as DNA, the CDR3 is TGTGCCAGCAGCTTGAGTCGGGGCCATGGCTACACCTTC. Encoded protein: CASSLSRGHGYTF.

The CDR3 nucleotides are TGTGCCAGCTCACTCACAAGAAGCAATCAGCCCCAGCATTTT. It encodes CASSLTRSNQPQHF. The V gene is TRBV18, the J gene TRBJ1-5; no clear D. CDR1 and CDR2 from the germline V gene are KGHSH and LQKENI. CDR3 length: 14 amino acids. The ends were cut back, 4 bases at V and 1 base at J, with 8 bases in the middle.

The CDR3 sequence: CASSLGATYEQYF. DNA of the CDR3: TGTGCCAGCAGTTTAGGGGCGACCTACGAGCAGTACTTC. The chain combines TRBV9 with TRBJ2-7; a possible D gene is TRBD1 (5 bases). V lost 5 bases and J 2 bases, leaving 11 bases between the germline ends. CDR1 is SGDLS, CDR2 YYNGEE, per germline. This CDR3 is 13 amino acids long.

The J gene is TRBJ1-5, the V gene TRBV5-5; no clear D gene. Trimming cost V 2 bases and J 7 bases, with 7 bases left between them. The CDR3 spans 12 residues. Per the germline V gene, CDR1 is SGHKS and CDR2 is YYEKEE (reference sequence). CDR3 in DNA: TGTGCCAGCAGCTTAGTAGGGCAGCCCCAGCATTTT. It translates to CASSLVGQPQHF.

In regard to this clone: The identical CDR3 is also encoded by other nucleotide sequences in the sample. The chain uses TRBV9 and TRBJ2-2; D gene ambiguous. Germline V gene sequence: CDR1 SGDLS, CDR2 YYNGEE. The CDR3 sequence is 15 residues long. Between the trimmed V and J ends, which lost 0 bases and 0 bases, there was a span of 6 bases. The CDR3 is CASSVGGSNTGELFF. CDR3 sequence (DNA): TGTGCCAGCAGCGTAGGTGGATCGAACACCGGGGAGCTGTTTTTT.

This chain joins TRBV11-2 and TRBJ1-2; the D is unclear. Germline lookup yields CDR1 SGHAT and CDR2 FQNNGV. The ends were cut back, 2 bases at V and 3 bases at J, with 13 bases in the middle. The CDR3 covers 15 residues. CDR3 protein: CASSLMGGLYYGYTF. The DNA of the CDR3 is TGTGCCAGCAGCTTAATGGGCGGCCTCTACTATGGCTACACCTTC.

This clone was observed a single time. V and J are TRBV11-2 and TRBJ1-2, with 9 bases matching TRBD1. Germline trimming cut 1 base from V and 8 bases from J; bases unmatched to any gene: 2. The CDR3 runs to 13 residues. Looked up from germline, CDR1 is SGHAT and CDR2 is FQNNGV. CDR3 residues: CASSLGDRAGYTF. The CDR3 nucleotides are TGTGCCAGCAGCTTAGGGGACAGGGCGGGCTACACCTTC.

The CDR3: CASSFGLAGGELFF. As DNA, the CDR3 is TGTGCCAGCAGCTTCGGACTAGCCGGCGGGGAGCTGTTTTTT. The chain employs TRBV7-2 and TRBJ2-2; 8 bases align to TRBD2. The CDR3 spans 14 residues. Trimming at V came to 3 bases and at J to 7 bases, leaving 4 bases not matched to a gene. Germline V CDR1 and CDR2: SGHTA, FQGNSA. The full variable domain, rest sourced from reference TRBV7-2 and TRBJ2-2, is GAGVSQSPSNKVTEKGKDVELRCDPISGHTALYWYRQSLGQGLEFLIYFQGNSAPDKSGLPSDRFSAERTGGSVSTLTIQRTQQEDSAVYLCASSFGLAGGELFFGEGSRLTVL.

This clone showed up just once. This sequence joins TRBV19 and TRBJ1-2, with TRBD1 matching 7 bases. This CDR3 comprises 13 residues. Germline loops: CDR1 LNHDA, CDR2 SQIVND (reference sequence). V shed 9 bases, J shed 5 bases, and the junction held 9 bases outside the gene matches. CDR3 region: CASLGTALYGYTF. DNA for the CDR3: TGTGCCAGCCTCGGGACAGCACTATATGGCTACACCTTC.